These T cell receptor beta chains were read from a single sample in a study of graft-versus-host responses after intestinal transplantation. TCRdb keeps only in-frame clones here, not all; method: immunoSEQ multiplex PCR. This table has 74,000 or so clones, 92% appearing once. The specimen comprised PBMCs, sampled 98 days after intestinal transplantation. The receptor source for this set is a human patient who received an intestinal transplant, so some T cells may come from the graft donor. CDR3s leave out the opening cysteine and the closing phenylalanine or tryptophan. The D gene is left open where the match is weak.

cdr3_length	d_call	v_call	j_call	cdr3_aa
12	TRBD2	TRBV15	TRBJ2-7	ATSTSGGYNEQY
13	NA	TRBV7-2	TRBJ2-7	ASSLAGSKSYEQY
13	NA	TRBV9	TRBJ1-2	ASSFQGAAIYGYT
12	TRBD1	TRBV11-2	TRBJ2-1	ASSMLSGGDEQF
13	TRBD1	TRBV5-6	TRBJ2-7	ASSSPGQGPYEQY
12	NA	TRBV4-1	TRBJ2-7	ASSQEARAYEQY
13	TRBD2	TRBV6-6	TRBJ2-3	ASSLLGLGADTQY
11	TRBD1	TRBV19	TRBJ2-3	ASSAGTADTQY
13	NA	TRBV7-2	TRBJ1-2	ASSLGLTVLGGYT
10	NA	TRBV19	TRBJ2-7	ASSIGRTEQY
14	NA	TRBV11-2	TRBJ2-3	ASSGRGALPTDTQY
13	TRBD1	TRBV7-9	TRBJ2-7	ASSVGTEFSYEQY
16	TRBD2	TRBV27	TRBJ2-7	ASSLGLAGEGYSYEQY
15	NA	TRBV5-4	TRBJ2-5	AGTHRRAGSYQETQY
13	TRBD1	TRBV27	TRBJ2-7	ASSSSGTVRYEQY
14	NA	TRBV11-2	TRBJ1-1	ASSPGPPRYGTEAF
14	NA	TRBV27	TRBJ2-3	ASSLSPTRLEGGQY
12	NA	TRBV6-1	TRBJ1-5	ASTLTGLNQPQH
17	TRBD2	TRBV4-2	TRBJ2-7	ASSQTGTSRGESSYEQY
12	NA	TRBV9	TRBJ1-2	ASSVGGGDHGYT
10	TRBD1	TRBV29-1	TRBJ1-2	SPYGQDYGYT
12	NA	TRBV6-5	TRBJ2-7	ASSERGAPYEQY
10	NA	TRBV5-1	TRBJ2-7	ASSLALGQQY
12	NA	TRBV18	TRBJ1-5	ASTSRAGNQPQH
13	NA	TRBV10-3	TRBJ1-5	AISTTGTENQPQH
11	TRBD1	TRBV29-1	TRBJ2-3	SVRQGRADTQY
12	TRBD2	TRBV7-8	TRBJ2-7	ASSLSNSGYEQY
15	TRBD2	TRBV9	TRBJ2-1	ASSVFSGGGAGNEQF
11	NA	TRBV10-3	TRBJ1-1	AISGVSNTEAF
12	NA	TRBV10-2	TRBJ2-3	ASRMGAGTDTQY
14	TRBD1	TRBV6-6	TRBJ2-5	ASSFGQATRKETQY